The T cell receptor beta chain under discussion was sequenced for a study of CD8 T cells in ankylosing spondylitis. In this sample, this clonotype turned up a few times. The antigen is not known. Study observations and caveats: Clones linked to the disease showed a CD8+ phenotype. They occurred at relatively low frequencies in peripheral blood. Previous work reported some of these motif variants in the synovial fluid and blood of reactive arthritis. The clones that were linked to disease were reported to be significantly enriched in matched synovial fluid samples from ankylosing spondylitis patients.

TCRdb re-called the 5' RACE reads through MiXCR, storing one row per CDR3 protein. The sample lists about 36,000 distinct CDR3 sequences; 13% were seen once. Germline-derived CDR1 and CDR2 are SQVTM and ANQGSEA. The CDR3 sequence is 13 residues long. Trimming removed 4 bases from V and 7 bases from J; junction bases left unmatched: 7. The chain recombines TRBV29-1 with TRBJ2-1; 7 nucleotides line up with TRBD1. This receptor was obtained from a male donor with ankylosing spondylitis. The sequenced sample was synovial fluid, either unsorted or a sorted T cell fraction (not recorded which). CDR3 region: CSVAHRGRNEQFF. CDR3 DNA: TGCAGCGTTGCGCACAGGGGTAGAAATGAGCAGTTCTTC.